These 26 T cell receptor beta chains share one sample of origin, sequenced in a study of blood T cell repertoires in COVID-19. Profiled with immunoSEQ multiplex PCR; TCRdb holds only in-frame clones, not every one. This sample yields about 100,000 clones, of which roughly 85% are seen a single time; around a third belongs to the top ten. The sequencing input was peripheral blood. The receptors derive from a man in his 70s with active or convalescent COVID-19.

This clone came up once. V gene TRBV27 combines with J gene TRBJ2-6; D might be TRBD2 (5 bases). Germline loops: CDR1 MNHEY, CDR2 SMNVEV (reference sequence). V was clipped by 3 bases and J by 0 bases, with 12 bases between them. This CDR3 has 17 amino acids. CDR3: CASSLGGLLSGANVLTF. In DNA form, the CDR3 reads TGTGCCAGCAGTTTGGGCGGACTCCTCTCTGGGGCCAACGTCCTGACTTTC.

This chain joins TRBV11-2 and TRBJ1-2; a possible D gene is TRBD1 (6 bases). The V gene's germline CDR1 is SGHAT and CDR2 FQNNGV. Deletions cut 1 base from V and 5 bases from J, with 11 bases between. CDR3 length: 14 residues. The CDR3 DNA reads as TGTGCCAGCAGCTTAGGAGCAGGGGTGTATGGCTACACCTTC. Protein: CASSLGAGVYGYTF.

The chain links TRBV7-8 to TRBJ2-1; no reliable D call. V shed 5 bases and J shed 3 bases, with 8 bases lying between them. The CDR3 loop spans 13 amino acids. Germline CDR1 and CDR2: SGHVS and FQNEAQ. The DNA of the CDR3 is TGTGCCAGCAGCCCCCGCGTCTACAATGAGCAGTTCTTC. Its protein is CASSPRVYNEQFF.

The V and J genes are TRBV5-4 and TRBJ1-2; no clear D. V lost 2 bases, J lost 6 bases, and 14 bases lay in between. This CDR3 region has 14 residues. The germline V gene has CDR1 SGHNT and CDR2 YYREEE (reference sequence). CDR3 in DNA: TGTGCCAGCAGCTTAGACCGACAACCTAATGGCTACACCTTC. Translated, it gives CASSLDRQPNGYTF.

The genes are TRBV24-1 and TRBJ1-1, with D unresolved. This CDR3 spans 13 amino acids. Germline V gene data show CDR1 as KGHDR and CDR2 as SFDVKD. V was cut by 3 bases and J by 2 bases, with 6 bases left in between. DNA of the CDR3: TGTGCCACCAGTGATGCAGGAAACACTGAAGCTTTCTTT. This gives the protein CATSDAGNTEAFF.

The chain uses TRBV29-1 and TRBJ2-7, with D possibly being TRBD2 (6 bases). There are 13 residues in the CDR3. Germline CDR1 reads SQVTM; CDR2 reads ANQGSEA. Trimming cost V 3 bases and J 6 bases, with 15 bases left between them. For the CDR3, the DNA is TGCAGCGTTGAGAAGGTGGCCGGGGGCGAGCAGTACTTC. Residues: CSVEKVAGGEQYF.

This clone occurred many times. V and J are TRBV28 and TRBJ2-5; 8 bases agree with TRBD2. The junction had 7 bases not matched to a gene; V was cut back by 7 bases and J by 6 bases. The CDR3 is 13 amino acids. Germline assignment: CDR1 MDHEN and CDR2 SYDVKM. In DNA form, the CDR3 reads TGTGCCAGCAAGGCGGGGGGCGTAAAGACCCAGTACTTC. It translates to CASKAGGVKTQYF.

This sequence joins TRBV7-2 and TRBJ2-1, with 9 bases fitting TRBD2. CDR3 length equals 18 residues. Per the germline V gene, CDR1 is SGHTA and CDR2 is FQGNSA. V lost 5 bases and J lost 7; bases outside the gene matches: 18. As DNA, the CDR3 is TGTGCCAGCAGCCTCTGGCTGGGCGGGGGGGCCGCAGGTAATGAGCAGTTCTTC. Amino acid sequence: CASSLWLGGGAAGNEQFF. Combining the CDR3 with reference TRBV7-2 and TRBJ2-1 gives the whole variable domain GAGVSQSPSNKVTEKGKDVELRCDPISGHTALYWYRQSLGQGLEFLIYFQGNSAPDKSGLPSDRFSAERTGGSVSTLTIQRTQQEDSAVYLCASSLWLGGGAAGNEQFFGPGTRLTVL.

The rearrangement joins TRBV7-2 to TRBJ2-7; perhaps TRBD2 as D (7 bases). This CDR3 is 15 amino acids long. Deletions cut 2 bases from V and 4 bases from J, with 15 bases between. Germline CDR1 is SGHTA and CDR2 is FQGNSA. As DNA, the CDR3 is TGTGCCAGCAGCTTAACGCGGAGGGGGGGTTACGAGCAGTACTTC. As protein: CASSLTRRGGYEQYF.

The chain couples TRBV3-1 (or the pseudogene TRBV3-2) to TRBJ1-2, with 10 bases lining up with TRBD1. V was pared by 4 bases and J by 4 bases, with 9 bases of the junction left unmatched. CDR3 length equals 16 residues. Germline CDR1 LGHDT, CDR2 YNNKEL (reference sequence). The CDR3 protein is CASSLYGTGEGYGYTF. CDR3 nucleotides: TGTGCCAGCAGCCTATATGGGACAGGGGAAGGCTATGGCTACACCTTC.

The chain links TRBV19 to TRBJ2-1, with 14 positions matching TRBD2. CDR3 length: 18 residues. Germline V CDR1 and CDR2: LNHDA, SQIVND (reference sequence). The junction had 9 bases not matched to a gene; V was cut back by 1 base and J by 7 bases. The CDR3 sequence: CASSIVGTSGSVWNEQFF. In DNA form, the CDR3 reads TGTGCCAGTAGTATAGTTGGGACTAGCGGGAGCGTTTGGAATGAGCAGTTCTTC.

In DNA form, the CDR3 reads TGTGCCAGCAGCTTATCCCGTTCCCCCCCCACTTTACGGTACTTC. Its protein product is CASSLSRSPPTLRYF. This chain uses TRBV7-2 with TRBJ2-7; D gene uncertain. V lost 2 bases and J 12 bases, leaving 23 bases between the germline ends. CDR3 length equals 15 residues. The germline gives CDR1 SGHTA, CDR2 FQGNSA. Complete variable domain (other parts from reference TRBV7-2 and TRBJ2-7): GAGVSQSPSNKVTEKGKDVELRCDPISGHTALYWYRQSLGQGLEFLIYFQGNSAPDKSGLPSDRFSAERTGGSVSTLTIQRTQQEDSAVYLCASSLSRSPPTLRYFGPGTRLTVT.

J is TRBJ1-1 and V is TRBV4-3; maybe TRBD1 (5 bases). This CDR3 comprises 15 residues. Germline loops: CDR1 LGHNA, CDR2 YSLEER. V was trimmed by 0 bases and J by 4 bases, leaving 12 bases between them. CDR3 bases: TGCGCCAGCAGCCAAGATCTGGGGGGGAGCACTGAAGCTTTCTTT. It is translated as CASSQDLGGSTEAFF.

V usage is TRBV6-2 or TRBV6-3 and J usage is TRBJ2-7; no firm D call. Trimming took off 4 bases at V and 1 base at J, with 5 bases between the two ends. The CDR3 consists of 12 residues. The germline gives CDR1 MNHEY, CDR2 SVGEGT. The CDR3 loop is CASSFSSYEQYF. DNA of the CDR3: TGTGCCAGCAGTTTTTCTTCCTACGAGCAGTACTTC.

This clone was seen more than once but under ten times. This chain uses TRBV19 with TRBJ1-1, with 9 bases aligning to TRBD1. CDR3 length equals 16 residues. V lost 5 bases to trimming and J lost 3 bases; unmatched junction nucleotides: 10. Germline V gene sequence: CDR1 LNHDA, CDR2 SQIVND (reference sequence). CDR3 amino acids: CASSYAGTGWHTEAFF. The CDR3 region has the DNA TGTGCCAGTAGTTACGCAGGGACAGGGTGGCACACTGAAGCTTTCTTT.

The rearrangement uses TRBV6-6 and TRBJ2-1, with D uncertain. Germline V gene lookup returns CDR1 MNHNY and CDR2 SVGAGI (reference sequence). Trimming shortened V by 2 bases and J by 4 bases, and 9 bases separated the two germline ends. The CDR3 length is 14 residues. DNA for the CDR3: TGTGCCAGCAGTTACGTGGAGTCATACAATGAGCAGTTCTTC. This encodes CASSYVESYNEQFF.

The CDR3 nucleotides are TGCGCCAGCAGCCGGACCGAGGGCCACGAGCAGTACTTC. Protein: CASSRTEGHEQYF. The chain employs TRBV4-1 and TRBJ2-7; possibly TRBD2 for D (5 bases). The CDR3 contains 13 residues. Looked up from germline, CDR1 is MGHRA and CDR2 is YSYEKL. Trimming took off 4 bases at V and 5 bases at J, with 12 bases between the two ends.

This clone was observed a handful of times. V usage is TRBV6-2 or TRBV6-3 and J usage is TRBJ2-1, with 7 nucleotides matching TRBD2. Trimming at V came to 6 bases and at J to 1 base, leaving 3 bases not matched to a gene. The CDR3 loop spans 14 amino acids. The germline gives CDR1 MNHEY, CDR2 SVGEGT. The CDR3 DNA reads TGTGCCAGCAGCCGCGGGGGATCCTACAATGAGCAGTTCTTC. Amino acid sequence: CASSRGGSYNEQFF.

V usage is TRBV6-2 or TRBV6-3 and J usage is TRBJ1-2; the D gene is possibly TRBD1 (6 bases). CDR3 length: 15 amino acids. Germline CDR1 reads MNHEY; CDR2 reads SVGEGT. V was clipped by 5 bases and J by 6 bases, with 19 bases between them. CDR3 bases: TGTGCCAGCAGTGGGAACAGGGCCCAGGGCAATGGCTACACCTTC. Translation: CASSGNRAQGNGYTF.

The chain is built from TRBV4-3 and TRBJ2-3; possible D gene TRBD2, 7 bases. Germline values: CDR1 LGHNA, CDR2 YSLEER. The CDR3 has 16 amino acids. Deletions cut 1 base from V and 0 bases from J, with 11 bases between. CDR3 nucleotides: TGCGCCAGCAGCCAAGCGGGGGGCGGCAGCACAGATACGCAGTATTTT. It yields the protein CASSQAGGGSTDTQYF.

The rearrangement links TRBV27 to TRBJ2-7; 8 nucleotides agree with TRBD1. The CDR3 totals 14 residues. Germline CDR1 is MNHEY and CDR2 is SMNVEV (reference sequence). Trimming cost V 5 bases and J 6 bases; bases outside gene matches: 9. The CDR3 DNA sequence: TGTGCCAGCAGTATTTCCGGGACAGGCAGCGAGCAGTACTTC. Amino acid sequence: CASSISGTGSEQYF.

This clone was detected once. V and J are TRBV2 and TRBJ1-2; D may be TRBD1 (6 bases). This CDR3 has 14 amino acids. V lost 5 bases and J 6 bases, leaving 16 bases between the germline ends. Germline CDR1 and CDR2: SNHLY and FYNNEI. The CDR3 nucleotides read TGTGCCAGCAGTCAGAGGGGGTTTTCTGATGGCTACACCTTC. Amino acid sequence: CASSQRGFSDGYTF.

The chain links TRBV7-2 to TRBJ1-1; 7 bases map to TRBD1. V dropped 5 bases and J dropped 4; count of bases not matched to a gene: 7. This CDR3 is built from 14 residues. Germline V gives CDR1 SGHTA, CDR2 FQGNSA. The CDR3 DNA sequence: TGTGCCAGCAGCCCGCAGGGGGAGAGCACTGAAGCTTTCTTT. Translating gives CASSPQGESTEAFF.

The chain has TRBV10-3 and TRBJ1-6; D remains unclear. Per the germline V gene, CDR1 is ENHRY and CDR2 is SYGVKD. This CDR3 region has 14 residues. Trimming removed 0 bases from V and 9 bases from J, with 9 bases in between. In DNA, the CDR3 is TGTGCCATCAGTGAGTCCGAGGTTACTTCACCCCTCCACTTT. Protein product: CAISESEVTSPLHF.

This clone was recorded only once. This sequence joins TRBV11-2 and TRBJ1-1; 7 bases fit TRBD1. The CDR3 sequence is 15 residues long. Germline V gives CDR1 SGHAT, CDR2 FQNNGV. Unmatched junction bases numbered 10, after V lost 5 bases and J lost 4 bases. In nucleotides, the CDR3 is TGTGCCAGCAGCGCTAGGGGGCAGGGGTCCACTGAAGCTTTCTTT. This gives the protein CASSARGQGSTEAFF.

The chain is built from TRBV5-1 and TRBJ2-3; 8 bases map to TRBD1. With V trimmed by 6 bases and J by 2 bases, 5 bases remained unmatched. There are 14 residues in the CDR3. Looked up from germline, CDR1 is SGHRS and CDR2 is YFSETQ. CDR3 nucleotides: TGCGCCAGCACCATACAGGGGGTCACAGATACGCAGTATTTT. Translated: CASTIQGVTDTQYF. The full variable domain, rest sourced from reference TRBV5-1 and TRBJ2-3, is KAGVTQTPRYLIKTRGQQVTLSCSPISGHRSVSWYQQTPGQGLQFLFEYFSETQRNKGNFPGRFSGRQFSNSRSEMNVSTLELGDSALYLCASTIQGVTDTQYFGPGTRLTVL.